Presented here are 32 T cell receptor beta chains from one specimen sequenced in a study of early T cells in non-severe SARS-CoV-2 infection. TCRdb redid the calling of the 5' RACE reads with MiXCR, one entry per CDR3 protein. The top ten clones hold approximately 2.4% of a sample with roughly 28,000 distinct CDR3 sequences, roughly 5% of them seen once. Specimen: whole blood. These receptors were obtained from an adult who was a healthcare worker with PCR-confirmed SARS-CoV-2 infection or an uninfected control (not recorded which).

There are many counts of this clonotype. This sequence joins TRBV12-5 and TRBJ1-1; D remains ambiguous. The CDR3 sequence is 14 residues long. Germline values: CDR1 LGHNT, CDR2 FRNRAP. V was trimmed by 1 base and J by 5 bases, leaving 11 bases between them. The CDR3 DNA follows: TGTGCTAGTGGTTTGGGAGGGCTACGGACTGAAGCTTTCTTT. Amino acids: CASGLGGLRTEAFF.

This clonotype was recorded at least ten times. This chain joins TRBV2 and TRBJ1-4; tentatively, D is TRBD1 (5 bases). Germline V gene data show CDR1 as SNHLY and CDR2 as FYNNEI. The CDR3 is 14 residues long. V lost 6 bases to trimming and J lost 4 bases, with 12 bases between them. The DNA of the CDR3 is TGTGCCAGCAGCCTCCGGGACCTTAATGAAAAACTGTTTTTT. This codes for CASSLRDLNEKLFF.

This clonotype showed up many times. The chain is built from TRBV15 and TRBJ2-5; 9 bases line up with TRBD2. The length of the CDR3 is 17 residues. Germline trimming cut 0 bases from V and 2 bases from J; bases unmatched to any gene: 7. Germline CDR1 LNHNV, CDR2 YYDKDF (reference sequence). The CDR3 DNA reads TGTGCCACCAGCAGAGATTTGCGGGGGGGACCACAAGAGACCCAGTACTTC. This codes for CATSRDLRGGPQETQYF.

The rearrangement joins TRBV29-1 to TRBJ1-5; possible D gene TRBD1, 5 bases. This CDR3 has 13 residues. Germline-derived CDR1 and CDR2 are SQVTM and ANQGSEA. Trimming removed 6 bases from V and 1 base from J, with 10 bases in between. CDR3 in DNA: TGCAGCGTGAGGGCAGGGAGCAATCAGCCCCAGCATTTT. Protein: CSVRAGSNQPQHF.

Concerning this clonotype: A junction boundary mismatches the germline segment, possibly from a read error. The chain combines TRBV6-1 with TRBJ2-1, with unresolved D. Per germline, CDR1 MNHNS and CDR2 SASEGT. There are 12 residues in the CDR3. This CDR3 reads CASSEANWEQIF. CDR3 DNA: TGTGCCAGCAGTGAAGCGAACTGGGAACAGATCTTC.

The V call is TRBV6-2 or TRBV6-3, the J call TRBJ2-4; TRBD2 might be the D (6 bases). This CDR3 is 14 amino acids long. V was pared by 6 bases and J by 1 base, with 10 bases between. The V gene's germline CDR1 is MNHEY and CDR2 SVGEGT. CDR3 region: CASRPGGAKNIQYF. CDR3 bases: TGTGCCAGCAGACCCGGAGGGGCCAAAAACATTCAGTACTTC.

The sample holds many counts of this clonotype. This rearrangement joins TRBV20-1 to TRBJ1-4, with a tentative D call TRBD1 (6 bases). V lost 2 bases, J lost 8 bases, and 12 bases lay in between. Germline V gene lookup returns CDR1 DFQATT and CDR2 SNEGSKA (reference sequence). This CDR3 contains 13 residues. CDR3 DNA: TGCAGTGCTAGACAGGGGTTGCGGGAAAAACTGTTTTTT. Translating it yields CSARQGLREKLFF.

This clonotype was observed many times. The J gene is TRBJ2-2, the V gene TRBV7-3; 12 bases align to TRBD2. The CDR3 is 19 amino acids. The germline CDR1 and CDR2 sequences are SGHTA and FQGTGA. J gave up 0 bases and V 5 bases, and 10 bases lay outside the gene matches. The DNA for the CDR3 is TGTGCCAGCAGCCTCCGACCGACTAGCGGGGGCTCGAACACCGGGGAGCTGTTTTTT. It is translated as CASSLRPTSGGSNTGELFF.

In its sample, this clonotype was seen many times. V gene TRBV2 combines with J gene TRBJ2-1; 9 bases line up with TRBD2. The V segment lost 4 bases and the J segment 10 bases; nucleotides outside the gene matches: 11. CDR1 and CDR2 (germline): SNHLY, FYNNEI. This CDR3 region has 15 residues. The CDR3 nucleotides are TGTGCCAGCAGTGGGGGTAGCGGGAGAGTAGAGGAGCAGTTCTTC. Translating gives CASSGGSGRVEEQFF.

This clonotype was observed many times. CDR3 loop: CASSQDRGRAISYNEQFF. The DNA of the CDR3 is TGCGCCAGCAGCCAAGATAGAGGACGGGCAATCTCCTACAATGAGCAGTTCTTC. The chain couples TRBV4-1 to TRBJ2-1; D gene unclear. CDR1 is MGHRA and CDR2 is YSYEKL in the germline V gene. V gave up 0 bases and J gave up 0 bases, with 15 bases separating them. The CDR3 has 18 residues.

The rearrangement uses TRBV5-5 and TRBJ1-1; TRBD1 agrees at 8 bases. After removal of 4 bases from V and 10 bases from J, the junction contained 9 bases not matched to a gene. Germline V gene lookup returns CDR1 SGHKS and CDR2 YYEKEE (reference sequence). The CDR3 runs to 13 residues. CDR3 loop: CASSLMGQAGAFF. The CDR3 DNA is TGTGCCAGCAGCCTGATGGGACAGGCGGGAGCTTTCTTT. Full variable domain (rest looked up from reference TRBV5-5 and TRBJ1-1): DAGVTQSPTHLIKTRGQQVTLRCSPISGHKSVSWYQQVLGQGPQFIFQYYEKEERGRGNFPDRFSARQFPNYSSELNVNALLLGDSALYLCASSLMGQAGAFFGQGTRLTVV.

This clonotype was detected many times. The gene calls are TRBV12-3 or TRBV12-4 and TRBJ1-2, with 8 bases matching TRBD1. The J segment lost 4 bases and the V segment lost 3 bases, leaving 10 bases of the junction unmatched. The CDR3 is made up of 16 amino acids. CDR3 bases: TGTGCCAGCAGTTTGGGTCGCAGGGGGCTCTTCTATGGCTACACCTTC. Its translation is CASSLGRRGLFYGYTF.

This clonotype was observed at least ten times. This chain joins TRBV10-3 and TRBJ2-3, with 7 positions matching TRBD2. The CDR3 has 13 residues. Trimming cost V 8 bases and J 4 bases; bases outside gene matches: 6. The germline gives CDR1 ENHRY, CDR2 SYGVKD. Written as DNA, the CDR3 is TGTGCCATCGGGGCGGGAGTCCCAGATACGCAGTATTTT. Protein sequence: CAIGAGVPDTQYF.

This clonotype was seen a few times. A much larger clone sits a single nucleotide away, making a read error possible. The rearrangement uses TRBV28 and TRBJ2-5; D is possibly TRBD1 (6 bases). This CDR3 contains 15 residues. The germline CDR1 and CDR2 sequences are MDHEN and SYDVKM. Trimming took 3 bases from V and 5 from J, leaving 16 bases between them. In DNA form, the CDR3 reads TGTGCCAGCAGTTTCTCCCGAGGGGGACGCGAGACCCAGTACTTC. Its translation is CASSFSRGGRETQYF.

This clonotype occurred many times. In DNA, the CDR3 is TGTGCCAGCAGTCCGCAGGCGGTGAACACCGGGGAGCTGTTTTTT. It encodes CASSPQAVNTGELFF. The chain links TRBV6-1 to TRBJ2-2, with D unresolved. The CDR3 has 15 amino acids. Between the trimmed V and J ends, which lost 5 bases and 1 base, there was a span of 11 bases. The germline gives CDR1 MNHNS, CDR2 SASEGT.

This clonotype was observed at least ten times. This CDR3 reads CAWRAGGTNTGELFF. The CDR3 region has the DNA TGTGCCTGGAGGGCGGGAGGAACGAACACCGGGGAGCTGTTTTTT. The chain joins TRBV30 to TRBJ2-2, with TRBD2 matching over 8 bases. CDR3 length equals 15 residues. After removal of 3 bases from V and 0 bases from J, the junction contained 3 bases not matched to a gene. Germline loops: CDR1 GTSNPN, CDR2 SVGIG (reference sequence).

The CDR3: CASSSGGSGRSYNEQFF. The CDR3 DNA sequence: TGTGCCAGCAGCTCCGGGGGGAGCGGCCGCTCCTACAATGAGCAGTTCTTC. This chain connects TRBV11-2 to TRBJ2-1; 7 bases agree with TRBD2. The ends lost 4 bases at V and 0 bases at J; junction bases unmatched: 9. From germline, CDR1 is SGHAT and CDR2 FQNNGV. The CDR3 has 17 amino acids.

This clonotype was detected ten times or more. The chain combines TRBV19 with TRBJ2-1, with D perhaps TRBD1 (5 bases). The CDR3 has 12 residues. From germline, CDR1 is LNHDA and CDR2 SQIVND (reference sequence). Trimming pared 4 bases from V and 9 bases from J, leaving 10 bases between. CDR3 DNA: TGTGCCAGTAGTACCCAGGGCGGTGAGCAGTTCTTC. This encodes CASSTQGGEQFF.

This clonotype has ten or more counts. The chain's CDR3 is CASSSRAGANTGELFF. In nucleotides, the CDR3 is TGTGCCAGCAGCTCGCGAGCAGGGGCGAACACCGGGGAGCTGTTTTTT. The gene calls are TRBV11-2 and TRBJ2-2; possibly TRBD1 for D (6 bases). Germline-derived CDR1 and CDR2 are SGHAT and FQNNGV. The V end was cut by 4 bases, the J end by 0 bases, with 12 bases between. The CDR3 covers 16 residues.

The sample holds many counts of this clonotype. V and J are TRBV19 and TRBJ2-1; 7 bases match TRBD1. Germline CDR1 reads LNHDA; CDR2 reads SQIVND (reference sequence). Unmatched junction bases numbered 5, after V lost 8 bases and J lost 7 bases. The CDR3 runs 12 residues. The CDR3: CASSQTGNEQFF. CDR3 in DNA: TGTGCCAGTTCACAGACAGGGAATGAGCAGTTCTTC.

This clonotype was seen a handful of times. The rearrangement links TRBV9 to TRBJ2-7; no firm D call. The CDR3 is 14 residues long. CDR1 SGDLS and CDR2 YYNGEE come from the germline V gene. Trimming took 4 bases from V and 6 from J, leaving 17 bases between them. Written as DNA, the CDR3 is TGTGCCAGCAGCACCACTGACCACCCGGCCGAGCAGTACTTC. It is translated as CASSTTDHPAEQYF. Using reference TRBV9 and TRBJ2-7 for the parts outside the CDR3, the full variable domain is DSGVTQTPKHLITATGQRVTLRCSPRSGDLSVYWYQQSLDQGLQFLIQYYNGEERAKGNILERFSAQQFPDLHSELNLSSLELGDSALYFCASSTTDHPAEQYFGPGTRLTVT.

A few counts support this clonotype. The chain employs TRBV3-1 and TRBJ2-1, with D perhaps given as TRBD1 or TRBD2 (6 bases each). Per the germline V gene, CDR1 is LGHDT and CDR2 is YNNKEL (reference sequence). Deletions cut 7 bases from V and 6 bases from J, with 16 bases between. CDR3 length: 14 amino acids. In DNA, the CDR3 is TGTGCCAGCACCACAAGGGGGGACCCCAATGAGCAGTTCTTC. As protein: CASTTRGDPNEQFF.

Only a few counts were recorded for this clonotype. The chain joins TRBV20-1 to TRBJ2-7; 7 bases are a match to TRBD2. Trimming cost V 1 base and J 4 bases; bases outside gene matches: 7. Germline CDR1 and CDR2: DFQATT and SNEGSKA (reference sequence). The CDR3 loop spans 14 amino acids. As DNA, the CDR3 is TGCAGTGCTAGAGCAGTGCGGGAGACTTACGAGCAGTACTTC. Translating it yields CSARAVRETYEQYF.

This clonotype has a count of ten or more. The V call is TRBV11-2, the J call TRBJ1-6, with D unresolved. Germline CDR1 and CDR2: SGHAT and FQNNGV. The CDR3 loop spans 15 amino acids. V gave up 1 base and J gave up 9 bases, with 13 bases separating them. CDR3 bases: TGTGCCAGCAGCTTAGTGCGGCCGGATGTTTCACCCCTCCACTTT. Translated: CASSLVRPDVSPLHF.

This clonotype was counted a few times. DNA for the CDR3: TGTGCCATCTCACCTTCCGGGACTAGCGGTTTCAATGAGCAGTTCTTC. It codes for CAISPSGTSGFNEQFF. The rearrangement uses TRBV12-3 or TRBV12-4 and TRBJ2-1; 11 bases agree with TRBD2. This CDR3 comprises 16 residues. V trimming: 10 bases; J trimming: 6 bases; junction bases outside the gene matches: 14.

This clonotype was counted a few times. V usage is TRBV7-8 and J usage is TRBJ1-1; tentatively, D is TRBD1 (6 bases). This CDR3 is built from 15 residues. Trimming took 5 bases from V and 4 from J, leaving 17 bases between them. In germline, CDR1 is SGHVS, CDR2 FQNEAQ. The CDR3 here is CASSPWTVSPTEAFF. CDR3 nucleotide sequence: TGTGCCAGCAGCCCATGGACAGTCTCGCCCACTGAAGCTTTCTTT.

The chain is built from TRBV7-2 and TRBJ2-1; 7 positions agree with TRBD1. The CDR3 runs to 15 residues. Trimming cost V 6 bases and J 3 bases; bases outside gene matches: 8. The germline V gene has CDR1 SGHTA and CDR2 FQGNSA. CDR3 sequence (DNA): TGTGCCAGCAGAGGACAGGCAACAATCTACAATGAGCAGTTCTTC. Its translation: CASRGQATIYNEQFF.

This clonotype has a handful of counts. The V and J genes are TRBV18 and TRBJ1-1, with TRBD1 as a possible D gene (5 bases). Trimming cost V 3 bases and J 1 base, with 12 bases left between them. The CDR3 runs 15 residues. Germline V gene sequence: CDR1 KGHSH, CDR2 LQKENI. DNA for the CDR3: TGTGCCAGCTCACCCTACCGACAGCCGAACACTGAAGCTTTCTTT. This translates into CASSPYRQPNTEAFF.

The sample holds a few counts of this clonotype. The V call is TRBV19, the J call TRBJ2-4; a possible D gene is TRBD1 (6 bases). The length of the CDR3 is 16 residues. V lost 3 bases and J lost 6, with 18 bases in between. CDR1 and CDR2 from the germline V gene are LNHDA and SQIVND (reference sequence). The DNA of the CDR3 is TGTGCCAGTAGTATCAGGGGACACAGGCAGGGAAACATTCAGTACTTC. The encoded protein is CASSIRGHRQGNIQYF.

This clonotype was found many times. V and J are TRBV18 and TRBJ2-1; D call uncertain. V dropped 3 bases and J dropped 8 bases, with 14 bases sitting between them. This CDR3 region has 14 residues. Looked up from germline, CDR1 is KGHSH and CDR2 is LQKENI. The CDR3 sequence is CASSPKARGDEQFF. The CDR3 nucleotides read TGTGCCAGCTCACCTAAGGCCCGAGGAGATGAGCAGTTCTTC. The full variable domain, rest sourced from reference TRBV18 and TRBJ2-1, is NAGVMQNPRHLVRRRGQEARLRCSPMKGHSHVYWYRQLPEEGLKFMVYLQKENIIDESGMPKERFSAEFPKEGPSILRIQQVVRGDSAAYFCASSPKARGDEQFFGPGTRLTVL.

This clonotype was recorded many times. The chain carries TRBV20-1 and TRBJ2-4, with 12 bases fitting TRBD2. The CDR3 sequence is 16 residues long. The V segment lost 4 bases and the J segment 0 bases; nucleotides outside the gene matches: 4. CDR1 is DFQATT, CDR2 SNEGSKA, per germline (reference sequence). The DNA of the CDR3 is TGCAGTGCTACTCCTAGCGGGGGGGTAGCCAAAAACATTCAGTACTTC. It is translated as CSATPSGGVAKNIQYF.

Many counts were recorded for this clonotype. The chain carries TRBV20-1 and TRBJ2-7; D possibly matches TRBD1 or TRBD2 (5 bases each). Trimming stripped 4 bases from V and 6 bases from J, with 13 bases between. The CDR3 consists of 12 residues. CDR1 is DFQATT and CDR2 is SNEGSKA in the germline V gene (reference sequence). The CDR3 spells CSATRAGSEQYF. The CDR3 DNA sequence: TGCAGTGCTACAAGGGCAGGGAGCGAGCAGTACTTC.